This is a list of T cell receptor beta chains from one sample in a study of blood T cell repertoires in COVID-19. TCRdb keeps only in-frame clones here, not all; method: immunoSEQ multiplex PCR. In the table there are 200,000 to 300,000 clones, around four fifths of which are singletons. Sequenced: peripheral blood. These receptors were taken from an older woman with active or convalescent COVID-19. CDR3s include the opening cysteine and the closing phenylalanine or tryptophan. The D gene is left open where the match is weak.

d_call,v_call,j_call,cdr3_aa,cdr3_nt
TRBD2,TRBV19,TRBJ2-3,CASSIALGGASTDTQYF,TGTGCCAGTAGTATAGCCCTCGGGGGGGCGAGCACAGATACGCAGTATTTT
-,TRBV5-8,TRBJ2-2,CASSTTWGGGQNHAGELFF,TGTGCCAGCAGCACCACGTGGGGGGGAGGACAGAACCATGCCGGGGAGCTGTTTTTT
TRBD1,TRBV2,TRBJ1-2,CASSPGGGDYGYTF,TGTGCCAGCAGCCCCGGAGGGGGCGACTATGGCTACACCTTC
-,TRBV6-4,TRBJ2-7,CALARAETHEQYF,TGTGCTCTAGCCCGGGCTGAGACCCACGAGCAGTACTTC
TRBD1,TRBV5-1,TRBJ1-2,CASSWGQGYGYTF,TGCGCCAGCAGCTGGGGACAGGGGTATGGCTACACCTTC
-,TRBV9,TRBJ1-2,CASSVDEGFNYGYTF,TGTGCCAGCAGCGTAGATGAGGGTTTTAACTATGGCTACACCTTC
TRBD1,TRBV5-4,TRBJ1-4,CASSLDQGVREKLFF,TGTGCCAGCAGCTTGGACCAGGGGGTTCGTGAAAAACTGTTTTTT
-,TRBV11-2,TRBJ2-7,CASSPPNGGFLEQYF,TGTGCCAGCAGCCCTCCTAATGGGGGCTTTCTGGAGCAGTACTTC
TRBD2,TRBV7-2,TRBJ2-7,CASSPRAGGDVEQYF,TGTGCCAGCAGCCCCCGGGCGGGAGGGGACGTCGAGCAGTACTTC
TRBD2,TRBV19,TRBJ2-5,CASSIPSSGGLTQYF,TGTGCCAGTAGTATCCCCTCTAGCGGGGGGCTGACCCAGTACTTC
-,TRBV27,TRBJ2-7,CASSSTYRETYEQYF,TGTGCCAGCAGTTCAACCTACAGGGAGACCTACGAGCAGTACTTC
-,TRBV20-1,TRBJ2-7,CSASGNRLNYEQYF,TGCAGTGCTAGTGGGAACAGATTAAACTACGAGCAGTACTTC